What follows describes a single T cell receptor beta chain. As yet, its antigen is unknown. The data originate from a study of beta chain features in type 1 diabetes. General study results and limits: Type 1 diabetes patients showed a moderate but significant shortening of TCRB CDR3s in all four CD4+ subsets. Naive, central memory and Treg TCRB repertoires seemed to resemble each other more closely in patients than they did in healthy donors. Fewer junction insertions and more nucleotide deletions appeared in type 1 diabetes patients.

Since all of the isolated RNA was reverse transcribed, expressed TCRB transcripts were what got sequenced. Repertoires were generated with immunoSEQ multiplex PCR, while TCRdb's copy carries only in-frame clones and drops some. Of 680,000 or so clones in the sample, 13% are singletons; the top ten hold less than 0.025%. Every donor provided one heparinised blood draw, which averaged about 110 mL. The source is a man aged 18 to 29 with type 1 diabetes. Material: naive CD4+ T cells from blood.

The CDR3 reads CSVGRGGGQETQYF. The CDR3 region has the DNA TGCAGCGTTGGGAGAGGGGGTGGGCAAGAGACCCAGTACTTC. The gene calls are TRBV29-1 and TRBJ2-5, with D possibly TRBD1 on 6 matching bases. Trimming removed 4 bases at V and 2 bases at J, with 14 bases between. The CDR3 loop spans 14 amino acids. Looked up from germline, CDR1 is SQVTM and CDR2 is ANQGSEA.